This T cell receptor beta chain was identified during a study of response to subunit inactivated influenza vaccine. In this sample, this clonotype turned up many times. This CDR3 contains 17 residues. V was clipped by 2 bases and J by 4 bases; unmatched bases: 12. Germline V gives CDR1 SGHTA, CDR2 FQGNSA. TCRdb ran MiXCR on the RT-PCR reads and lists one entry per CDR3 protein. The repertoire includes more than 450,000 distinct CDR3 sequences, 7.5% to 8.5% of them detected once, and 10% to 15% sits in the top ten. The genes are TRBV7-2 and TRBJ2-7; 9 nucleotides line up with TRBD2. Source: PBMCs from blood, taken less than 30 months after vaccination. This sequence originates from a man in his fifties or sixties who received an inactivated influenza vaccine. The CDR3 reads CASSLQGYLAGYYEQYF. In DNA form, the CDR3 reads TGTGCCAGCAGCTTACAGGGGTATCTAGCGGGATATTACGAGCAGTACTTC.